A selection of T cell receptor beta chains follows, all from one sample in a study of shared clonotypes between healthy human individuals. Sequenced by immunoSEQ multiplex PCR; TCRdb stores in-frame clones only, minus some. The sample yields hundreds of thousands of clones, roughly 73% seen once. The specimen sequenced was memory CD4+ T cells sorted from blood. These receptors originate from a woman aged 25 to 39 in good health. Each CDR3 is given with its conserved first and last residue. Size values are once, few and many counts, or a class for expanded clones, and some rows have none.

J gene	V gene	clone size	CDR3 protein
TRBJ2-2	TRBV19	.	CASSIGARLAGVHTGELFF
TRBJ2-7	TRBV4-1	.	CASSQPTSGSYEQYF
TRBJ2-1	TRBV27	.	CASSFTPVRSSYNEQFF
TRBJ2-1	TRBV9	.	CASCRGGGSYNEQFF
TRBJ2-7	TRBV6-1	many	CASSGQLGSYEQYF
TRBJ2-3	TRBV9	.	CASSVGWDRTSTDTQYF
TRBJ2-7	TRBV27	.	CASGSGEESYEQYF
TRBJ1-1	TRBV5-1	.	CASSLGQGTSEAFF
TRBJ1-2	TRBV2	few	CASKNRVPDIF
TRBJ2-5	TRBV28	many	CASSLPGRGETQYF
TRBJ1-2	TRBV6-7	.	CASRTPYLFNYGYTF
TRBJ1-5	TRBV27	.	CASSLRPLGNQPQHF
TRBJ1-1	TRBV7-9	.	CASSPTGTAASTAFF
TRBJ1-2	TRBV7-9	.	CASSPVRRVDTF
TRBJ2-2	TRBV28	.	CASSPAGNTGELFF
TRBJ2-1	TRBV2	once	CASRQASDRNEQFF
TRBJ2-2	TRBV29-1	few	CSVERGTHTGELFF
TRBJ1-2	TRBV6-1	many	CASSVQGRSYTF
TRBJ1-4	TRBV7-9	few	CASSLQLEKLFF
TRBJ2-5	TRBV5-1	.	CASSLGGLVEETQYF
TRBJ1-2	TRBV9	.	CASSARTGNNYGYTF
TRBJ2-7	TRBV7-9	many	CASSLAGGSSGEQYF
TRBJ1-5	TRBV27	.	CASSPRNRGQPQPQHF
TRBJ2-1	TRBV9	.	CASSASGLPLAYNEQFF
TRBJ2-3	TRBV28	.	CASSFEATQYF
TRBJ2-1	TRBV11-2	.	CASSLVGPGQGSNEQFF
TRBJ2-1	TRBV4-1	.	CASSQQQAVYLAVTVEQFF
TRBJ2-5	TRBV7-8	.	CASSQSLETQYF
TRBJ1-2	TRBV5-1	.	CASSSRDRGLIDRGYTF
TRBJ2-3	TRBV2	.	CASSDIAGGPVNTQYF
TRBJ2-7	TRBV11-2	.	CASSLVASGASYEQYF
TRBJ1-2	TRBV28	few	CASSFPAGGNYGYTF
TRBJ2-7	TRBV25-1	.	CASSAKAQIYEQYF
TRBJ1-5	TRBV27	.	CASRQGQHNQPQHF
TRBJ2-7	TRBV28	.	CASNENRGRPYEQYF
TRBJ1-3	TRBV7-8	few	CASSLWGPEGNTIYF
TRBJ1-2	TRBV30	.	CAWTDNPYVGYTF
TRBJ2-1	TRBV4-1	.	CASSQVSGRQQFF
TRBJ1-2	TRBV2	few	CASSEAPRPIF
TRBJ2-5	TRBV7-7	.	CASSLALGGGETQYF
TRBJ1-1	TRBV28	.	CASIPNRNTEAFF
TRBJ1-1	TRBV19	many	CASSSSPGTEAFF
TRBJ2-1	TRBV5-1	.	CASSWLANNEQFF